A selection of T cell receptor beta chains follows, all from one sample in a study of OX40 agonist ivuxolimab in advanced cancers. Generated by immunoSEQ multiplex PCR, the TCRdb table keeps only in-frame clones and is missing some. The sample includes fewer than 60,000 clones, approximately 80% of them seen just once. This material consisted of CD4+ or CD8+ T cells sorted from blood, taken in a trial of the OX40 agonist ivuxolimab. The receptor source for this set is an adult with an advanced solid tumor such as melanoma, head and neck, liver or kidney cancer. Each CDR3 is given with its conserved first and last residue. The D gene is left open where the match is weak. Clone size is not always given. Where it is, it says once, few, many or a class for expanded clones.

D	V	J	size	CDR3	DNA
NA	TRBV28	TRBJ1-2	few	CASSSTNRDGNGYTF	TGTGCCAGCAGCAGTACCAACAGGGATGGGAATGGCTACACCTTC
TRBD1	TRBV4-1	TRBJ1-3	few	CASSQVGGTGALNTIYF	TGCGCCAGCAGCCAAGTAGGGGGGACAGGAGCCCTAAACACCATATATTTT
NA	TRBV10-3	TRBJ1-2	NA	CAISEGPGLGYTF	TGTGCCATCAGTGAGGGACCAGGGCTTGGCTACACCTTC
NA	TRBV11-2	TRBJ2-1	NA	CASSLDGSRGEQFF	TGTGCCAGCAGCTTAGATGGGTCCCGGGGTGAGCAGTTCTTC
NA	TRBV11-2	TRBJ2-3	once	CASSFSLGASDTQYF	TGTGCCAGCAGCTTCTCCCTGGGGGCTTCAGATACGCAGTATTTT
NA	TRBV6-1	TRBJ2-7	NA	CASSEVAGSQSEQYF	TGTGCCAGCAGTGAAGTTGCGGGGTCTCAGTCCGAGCAGTACTTC
TRBD2	TRBV11-3	TRBJ2-4	NA	CASSLRAAGYQYF	TGTGCCAGCAGCCTTCGGGCAGCGGGGTATCAGTACTTC
TRBD1	TRBV6-1	TRBJ2-7	NA	CASRGQGIISYEQYF	TGTGCCAGCAGAGGACAGGGAATAATCTCCTACGAGCAGTACTTC
NA	TRBV12-5	TRBJ1-1	NA	CASGRGPLYTEAFF	TGTGCTAGTGGTCGCGGGCCCTTGTACACTGAAGCTTTCTTT
NA	TRBV28	TRBJ1-2	NA	CASSLLETAYGYTF	TGTGCCAGCAGTTTATTAGAAACTGCATATGGCTACACCTTC
TRBD2	TRBV4-2	TRBJ2-6	NA	CASSRRTSGGAAGANVLTF	TGTGCCAGCAGCCGACGGACTAGCGGGGGGGCGGCCGGGGCCAACGTCCTGACTTTC
TRBD1	TRBV5-1	TRBJ2-4	NA	CASSLAPRGRSENIQYF	TGCGCCAGCAGCTTGGCCCCCAGGGGGAGAAGCGAAAACATTCAGTACTTC
TRBD1	TRBV28	TRBJ1-4	once	CASRQQGTEKLFF	TGTGCCAGCAGACAACAGGGGACTGAAAAACTGTTTTTT
TRBD2	TRBV7-2	TRBJ2-2	NA	CASSFTGGFNTGELFF	TGTGCCAGCAGCTTTACGGGGGGGTTTAACACCGGGGAGCTGTTTTTT
NA	TRBV7-3	TRBJ1-1	few	CASSQDSSNTEAFF	TGTGCCAGCAGCCAAGACTCCTCGAACACTGAAGCTTTCTTT
NA	TRBV7-2	TRBJ1-5	NA	CASSLVPGPQHF	TGTGCCAGCAGCTTAGTTCCCGGTCCCCAGCATTTT